The 32 T cell receptor beta chains below all came from one sample that was sequenced in a study of cytomegalovirus exposure and HLA in healthy donors. Use of 60 Vbeta and 13 Jbeta primers characterized the PCR. Clones were read by immunoSEQ multiplex PCR, and TCRdb kept only the in-frame ones, dropping some. The sample gives about 180,000 clones, 77% of which show up once; less than 4.5% is in the top ten. Sequenced: PBMCs. Receptors were obtained from a woman in her sixties in good health and CMV-seropositive.

The rearrangement uses TRBV5-4 and TRBJ2-7, with 7 bases lining up with TRBD1. The V gene's germline CDR1 is SGHNT and CDR2 YYREEE (reference sequence). The CDR3 covers 14 residues. V was pared by 2 bases and J by 4 bases, with 6 bases of the junction left unmatched. In DNA, the CDR3 is TGTGCCAGCAGCTTCGGACAGGCCGCGTACGAGCAGTACTTC. It is translated as CASSFGQAAYEQYF. The full variable domain, its missing parts supplied by reference TRBV5-4 and TRBJ2-7, is ETGVTQSPTHLIKTRGQQVTLRCSSQSGHNTVSWYQQALGQGPQFIFQYYREEENGRGNFPPRFSGLQFPNYSSELNVNALELDDSALYLCASSFGQAAYEQYFGPGTRLTVT.

This clone was found a few times. The chain joins TRBV18 to TRBJ1-6; tentative D call: TRBD1 (5 bases). Germline V gives CDR1 KGHSH, CDR2 LQKENI. Trimming cost V 3 bases and J 6 bases, with 15 bases left between them. The length of the CDR3 is 16 residues. DNA of the CDR3: TGTGCCAGCTCACCCCAGGGCAGGGTGCGTAATTCACCCCTCCACTTT. Its translation is CASSPQGRVRNSPLHF.

The CDR3 protein is CASSVDMMDYGYTF. The CDR3 bases are TGTGCCAGCAGTGTCGACATGATGGACTATGGCTACACCTTC. The chain couples TRBV6-1 to TRBJ1-2; D ambiguous. The CDR3 covers 14 residues. Trimming removed 4 bases at V and 3 bases at J, with 12 bases between. Germline V gene sequence: CDR1 MNHNS, CDR2 SASEGT.

The genes are TRBV28 and TRBJ1-2; possible D gene TRBD1, 5 bases. Trimming took 2 bases from V and 6 from J, leaving 16 bases between them. This CDR3 comprises 15 residues. Looked up from germline, CDR1 is MDHEN and CDR2 is SYDVKM. Here the CDR3 reads CASSLNGRAGHGYTF. The CDR3 DNA sequence: TGTGCCAGCAGTTTAAACGGCCGGGCGGGGCATGGCTACACCTTC.

The rearrangement uses TRBV25-1 and TRBJ2-5; tentatively, D is TRBD1 (5 bases). The CDR3 totals 16 residues. V was pared by 3 bases and J by 5 bases, with 19 bases between. The germline V gene encodes CDR1 MGHDK and CDR2 SYGVNS. CDR3 loop: CASSDSSGLPGETQYF. The DNA for the CDR3 is TGTGCCAGCAGTGATTCCTCAGGGCTACCTGGGGAGACCCAGTACTTC.

The chain has TRBV5-1 and TRBJ1-1, with D perhaps TRBD1 (6 bases). Trimming left V 4 bases short and J 4 bases short, with 17 bases between. CDR3 length equals 15 residues. CDR1 and CDR2 (germline): SGHRS, YFSETQ. CDR3 in DNA: TGCGCCAGCAGCAGGGGGGGGGAGGGCCCCACTGAAGCTTTCTTT. This encodes CASSRGGEGPTEAFF.

The CDR3 DNA follows: TGTGCCAGCAGTGAAACAGGGCCTAGGAATTCACCCCTCCACTTT. It translates to CASSETGPRNSPLHF. The chain has TRBV6-1 and TRBJ1-6, with a tentative D call TRBD1 (6 bases). Per the germline V gene, CDR1 is MNHNS and CDR2 is SASEGT. Trimming stripped 2 bases from V and 7 bases from J, with 12 bases between. The length of the CDR3 is 15 residues.

The chain is built from TRBV6-6 and TRBJ1-1, with 9 nucleotides matching TRBD1. CDR3 length equals 16 residues. Germline V lookup: CDR1 MNHNY, CDR2 SVGAGI (reference sequence). V lost 3 bases and J lost 7; bases outside the gene matches: 12. The CDR3 region has the DNA TGTGCCAGCAGTTATACAACGGGACAGGGAGGAAGTGAAGCTTTCTTT. Translation: CASSYTTGQGGSEAFF.

This clone was counted only a few times. This sample includes further DNA sequences coding for the same CDR3. The rearrangement links TRBV27 to TRBJ2-3; D unclear. The ends were cut back, 3 bases at V and 0 bases at J, with 7 bases in the middle. The CDR3 contains 14 residues. In germline, CDR1 is MNHEY, CDR2 SMNVEV (reference sequence). The CDR3 DNA is TGTGCCAGCAGTTTTGGCCGAAGCACAGATACGCAGTATTTT. It specifies CASSFGRSTDTQYF.

V is TRBV5-1 and J is TRBJ1-6; the D gene is possibly TRBD1 (6 bases). This CDR3 comprises 16 residues. Germline V gene data show CDR1 as SGHRS and CDR2 as YFSETQ. V shed 5 bases and J shed 7 bases, with 19 bases lying between them. This CDR3 is CASSPTSGTSNSPLHF. The CDR3 DNA sequence: TGCGCCAGCAGTCCTACCTCCGGGACAAGCAATTCACCCCTCCACTTT.

This chain connects TRBV7-2 to TRBJ2-3, with a weak D call TRBD2 (6 bases). The CDR3 consists of 15 residues. V was pared by 3 bases and J by 2 bases, with 12 bases between. CDR1 SGHTA and CDR2 FQGNSA come from the germline V gene. The CDR3 protein is CASSFGGIDTDTQYF. As DNA, the CDR3 is TGTGCCAGCAGCTTTGGCGGGATTGACACAGATACGCAGTATTTT.

The CDR3 sequence: CASSIPGQGGNEQYF. DNA for the CDR3: TGTGCCAGCAGTATACCGGGACAGGGAGGGAACGAGCAGTACTTC. The chain couples TRBV27 to TRBJ2-7, with 9 bases lining up with TRBD1. The CDR3 has 15 amino acids. Germline CDR1 and CDR2: MNHEY and SMNVEV (reference sequence). Trimming at V came to 5 bases and at J to 5 bases, leaving 10 bases not matched to a gene.

The V gene is TRBV30, the J gene TRBJ2-1; TRBD1 matches 11 bases. Germline V gives CDR1 GTSNPN, CDR2 SVGIG (reference sequence). V was clipped by 4 bases and J by 11 bases; unmatched bases: 16. CDR3 size: 16 residues. CDR3 sequence: CAWTLAGTGGSNKQFF. As DNA, the CDR3 is TGTGCCTGGACCCTCGCCGGGACAGGGGGATCAAACAAGCAGTTCTTC.

The V and J genes are TRBV7-2 and TRBJ2-7; TRBD1 is a possible D gene (7 bases). V was clipped by 1 base and J by 3 bases, with 22 bases between them. Germline CDR1 reads SGHTA; CDR2 reads FQGNSA. The length of the CDR3 is 18 residues. CDR3 sequence: CASSLEGGPGGEDYEQYF. CDR3 nucleotides: TGTGCCAGCAGCTTAGAAGGAGGGCCAGGGGGTGAAGACTACGAGCAGTACTTC. The whole variable domain, filled in from reference TRBV7-2 and TRBJ2-7, reads GAGVSQSPSNKVTEKGKDVELRCDPISGHTALYWYRQSLGQGLEFLIYFQGNSAPDKSGLPSDRFSAERTGGSVSTLTIQRTQQEDSAVYLCASSLEGGPGGEDYEQYFGPGTRLTVT.

This sequence joins TRBV18 and TRBJ1-3, with D uncertain. V dropped 6 bases and J dropped 1 base, with 16 bases sitting between them. Germline CDR1 and CDR2: KGHSH and LQKENI. The CDR3 length is 16 residues. The CDR3 bases are TGTGCCAGCTCGGCGCGAACAGTTGATTCTGGAAACACCATATATTTT. This codes for CASSARTVDSGNTIYF.

This chain links TRBV7-2 with TRBJ1-4; TRBD1 might be the D (5 bases). Germline lookup yields CDR1 SGHTA and CDR2 FQGNSA. The V gene lost 5 bases and the J gene lost 4 bases, with 17 bases spanning the gap. The CDR3 consists of 16 residues. The CDR3 is CASSPGVGRGNEKLFF. The CDR3 DNA is TGTGCCAGCAGCCCGGGGGTCGGCAGAGGTAATGAAAAACTGTTTTTT.

The chain uses TRBV27 and TRBJ1-5, with 9 bases identical to TRBD1. After removal of 7 bases from V and 0 bases from J, the junction contained 19 bases not matched to a gene. Germline V gives CDR1 MNHEY, CDR2 SMNVEV (reference sequence). This CDR3 has 20 residues. Here the CDR3 reads CASNIRQGGRGDNSNQPQHF. As DNA, the CDR3 is TGTGCCAGCAATATACGACAGGGGGGGCGCGGGGATAATAGCAATCAGCCCCAGCATTTT.

The chain uses TRBV28 and TRBJ2-7, with D perhaps matching TRBD2 (5 bases). This CDR3 region has 13 residues. The germline V and J ends were trimmed by 4 bases and 9 bases, with 16 bases remaining between them. Germline-derived CDR1 and CDR2 are MDHEN and SYDVKM. The CDR3 region is CASSSPDFLGQYF. In nucleotides, the CDR3 is TGTGCCAGCAGTTCCCCGGACTTTTTAGGGCAGTACTTC.

This clone appeared a single time. The rearrangement uses TRBV9 and TRBJ2-2; TRBD2 is a possible D gene (5 bases). Trimming removed 3 bases at V and 7 bases at J, with 10 bases between. Germline CDR1 is SGDLS and CDR2 is YYNGEE. The CDR3 length is 13 residues. CDR3 nucleotide sequence: TGTGCCAGCAGCGCGGACTGGGGCGGGGAGCTGTTTTTT. Its protein is CASSADWGGELFF.

This clone occurred a few times. The rearrangement links TRBV19 to TRBJ1-6; D may be TRBD1 (6 bases). With 5 bases removed from V and 7 bases from J, the gap between germline ends came to 12 bases. Per the germline V gene, CDR1 is LNHDA and CDR2 is SQIVND (reference sequence). The CDR3 is made up of 14 amino acids. CDR3 region: CASSPDRLNSPLHF. CDR3 nucleotide sequence: TGTGCCAGTAGTCCAGACAGGCTAAATTCACCCCTCCACTTT. Filled out from reference TRBV19 and TRBJ1-6, the complete variable domain reads DGGITQSPKYLFRKEGQNVTLSCEQNLNHDAMYWYRQDPGQGLRLIYYSQIVNDFQKGDIAEGYSVSREKKESFPLTVTSAQKNPTAFYLCASSPDRLNSPLHFGNGTRLTVT.

The table lists this clone with a few counts. This chain links TRBV28 with TRBJ2-5; 9 positions match TRBD2. The CDR3 runs 15 residues. Germline CDR1 is MDHEN and CDR2 is SYDVKM. The V gene end was trimmed by 8 bases and the J gene end by 2 bases; junction bases not matched to a gene: 9. The CDR3 is CASYRGGGPQETQYF. DNA of the CDR3: TGTGCCAGCTATCGCGGGGGGGGACCTCAAGAGACCCAGTACTTC.

V is TRBV7-3 and J is TRBJ2-3; D might be TRBD2 (5 bases). The CDR3 has 13 amino acids. Germline CDR1 and CDR2: SGHTA and FQGTGA. V was cut by 7 bases and J by 6 bases, with 14 bases left in between. The CDR3 sequence: CASINGLFDTQYF. The CDR3, as DNA: TGTGCCAGCATCAACGGACTGTTTGATACGCAGTATTTT.

The rearrangement uses TRBV19 and TRBJ2-3, with 8 bases that match TRBD1. Germline trimming cut 5 bases from V and 5 bases from J; bases unmatched to any gene: 9. CDR1 is LNHDA, CDR2 SQIVND, per germline (reference sequence). The CDR3 totals 15 residues. The CDR3 DNA reads TGTGCCAGTAGTTCCAGACAGGGGCAGATAGATACGCAGTATTTT. This codes for CASSSRQGQIDTQYF.

The count of this clone is one. DNA for the CDR3: TGCGCCAGCAGCCCAGGTAGGGGCAGAGGAAACACCATATATTTT. Its translation is CASSPGRGRGNTIYF. V gene TRBV5-1 combines with J gene TRBJ1-3; D possibly corresponds to TRBD1 (5 bases). The CDR3 contains 15 residues. CDR1 is SGHRS and CDR2 is YFSETQ in the germline V gene. The V gene lost 4 bases and the J gene lost 4 bases, with 15 bases spanning the gap.

J is TRBJ1-5 and V is TRBV7-2; weak D call: TRBD1 (5 bases). This CDR3 region has 17 residues. Germline V CDR1 and CDR2: SGHTA, FQGNSA. Trimming shortened V by 5 bases and J by 0 bases, and 17 bases separated the two germline ends. CDR3: CASSRSGGTYSNQPQHF. The CDR3, as DNA: TGTGCCAGCAGCCGCTCGGGAGGGACTTATAGCAATCAGCCCCAGCATTTT. The full variable domain, in which reference TRBV7-2 and TRBJ1-5 provide the parts outside the CDR3, is GAGVSQSPSNKVTEKGKDVELRCDPISGHTALYWYRQSLGQGLEFLIYFQGNSAPDKSGLPSDRFSAERTGGSVSTLTIQRTQQEDSAVYLCASSRSGGTYSNQPQHFGDGTRLSIL.

Regarding this clone: The same CDR3 is also encoded by other DNA sequences in this sample. The V gene is TRBV18, the J gene TRBJ2-7, with 7 bases fitting TRBD1. Germline trimming cut 3 bases from V and 4 bases from J; bases unmatched to any gene: 3. Germline V CDR1 and CDR2: KGHSH, LQKENI. This CDR3 has 13 amino acids. The CDR3 sequence is CASSPRDSYEQYF. The CDR3 bases are TGTGCCAGCTCACCTCGGGACAGTTACGAGCAGTACTTC.

The chain uses TRBV7-8 and TRBJ2-7; possibly TRBD1 for D (5 bases). CDR1 and CDR2 from the germline V gene are SGHVS and FQNEAQ. The germline V and J ends were trimmed by 2 bases and 3 bases, with 17 bases remaining between them. CDR3 size: 16 residues. The CDR3 DNA is TGTGCCAGCAGCTTAATCGCACAGGCTCTCCTCTACGAGCAGTACTTC. Amino acids: CASSLIAQALLYEQYF.

The rearrangement uses TRBV4-3 and TRBJ1-2; D ambiguous. V was clipped by 0 bases and J by 0 bases, with 11 bases between them. The CDR3 has 16 amino acids. Germline V gene lookup returns CDR1 LGHNA and CDR2 YSLEER. The CDR3: CASSQDFPGPNYGYTF. The CDR3 nucleotides read TGCGCCAGCAGCCAAGATTTTCCGGGTCCTAACTATGGCTACACCTTC.

This chain links TRBV27 with TRBJ1-4, with D maybe TRBD1 (6 bases). Trimming pared 2 bases from V and 4 bases from J, leaving 8 bases between. There are 14 residues in the CDR3. Germline CDR1 reads MNHEY; CDR2 reads SMNVEV (reference sequence). CDR3 sequence (DNA): TGTGCCAGCAGTTTAGTACAGGGTAATGAAAAACTGTTTTTT. This sequence encodes CASSLVQGNEKLFF.

V gene TRBV28 combines with J gene TRBJ2-7, with 15 bases lining up with TRBD2. Per the germline V gene, CDR1 is MDHEN and CDR2 is SYDVKM. The CDR3 consists of 17 residues. With V trimmed by 7 bases and J by 1 base, 8 bases remained unmatched. In DNA form, the CDR3 reads TGTGCCAGCACCCCGGATGGGACTAGCGGGAGGTCCTACGAGCAGTACTTC. This codes for CASTPDGTSGRSYEQYF.

CDR3 sequence reads: CASSLVSGLSYGYTF. The CDR3 DNA sequence: TGTGCCAGCAGTCTCGTGTCGGGACTGAGCTATGGCTACACCTTC. The chain uses TRBV28 and TRBJ1-2, with D tentatively TRBD1 (5 bases). Germline CDR1 is MDHEN and CDR2 is SYDVKM. CDR3 length: 15 residues. With 5 bases removed from V and 4 bases from J, the gap between germline ends came to 17 bases.

The V and J genes are TRBV19 and TRBJ1-1; D might be TRBD1 (6 bases). This CDR3 spans 13 amino acids. Germline CDR1 and CDR2: LNHDA and SQIVND (reference sequence). Trimming removed 7 bases at V and 3 bases at J, with 12 bases between. CDR3 sequence reads: CASMNPGDTEAFF. The CDR3 DNA reads as TGTGCCAGTATGAACCCAGGGGACACTGAAGCTTTCTTT. Full variable domain (outside the CDR3, taken from reference TRBV19 and TRBJ1-1): DGGITQSPKYLFRKEGQNVTLSCEQNLNHDAMYWYRQDPGQGLRLIYYSQIVNDFQKGDIAEGYSVSREKKESFPLTVTSAQKNPTAFYLCASMNPGDTEAFFGQGTRLTVV.